Presented here are 2 T cell receptor beta chains from one specimen sequenced in a study of identical twins. TCRdb called the 5' RACE reads again in MiXCR, with one record for every CDR3 protein. Of just over 450,000 distinct CDR3 sequences in the sample, approximately 15% were seen once. The same sample was also studied in work on yellow fever vaccine responses in identical twins.

The sequenced sample consisted of CD4+ T cells sorted from blood. Receptors were obtained from a woman aged 18-30 years in good health.

The chain couples TRBV28 to TRBJ1-5; D unclear. V lost 6 bases and J 4 bases, leaving 7 bases between the germline ends. Per germline, CDR1 MDHEN and CDR2 SYDVKM. The CDR3 is 12 amino acids. CDR3 in amino acids: CASRQNNQPQHF. In nucleotides, the CDR3 is TGTGCCAGCAGACAGAATAATCAGCCCCAGCATTTT.

This clonotype has only a few counts. V usage is TRBV12-3 or TRBV12-4 and J usage is TRBJ2-3; possibly TRBD2 for D (5 bases). The CDR3 runs to 15 residues. Trimming removed 5 bases at V and 0 bases at J, with 12 bases between. The CDR3 reads CASSLVAGSTDTQYF. In DNA form, the CDR3 reads TGTGCCAGCAGTCTCGTCGCGGGTAGCACAGATACGCAGTATTTT.